The next 3 T cell receptor beta chains were all read from a single sample in a study of CD4 T cells in relation to SARS-CoV-2 and coronaviruses. Clones were sequenced by immunoSEQ multiplex PCR, and TCRdb holds only the in-frame ones, with some missing. The repertoire includes tens of thousands of clones, about 70% of them detected once, and about a sixth sits in the top ten. CD4+ T cells from unexposed donors were obtained before the COVID-19 pandemic (2011-2018). Isolation of CD4+ T cells took place after approximately 10 days in culture. These TCRs' antigens remain unknown. The sample was CD4+ T cells from PBMCs, cultured in vitro. Every receptor here comes from a human donor in good health.

In this sample, this clone turned up a few times. This chain links TRBV2 with TRBJ1-3, with 8 nucleotides matching TRBD1. Germline V lookup: CDR1 SNHLY, CDR2 FYNNEI. V shed 6 bases, J shed 3 bases, and the junction held 4 bases outside the gene matches. The CDR3 has 14 amino acids. CDR3 residues: CASRTGEGGNTIYF. CDR3 DNA: TGTGCCAGCAGGACAGGGGAAGGTGGAAACACCATATATTTT. The complete variable domain, with remaining parts taken from reference TRBV2 and TRBJ1-3, reads EPEVTQTPSHQVTQMGQEVILRCVPISNHLYFYWYRQILGQKVEFLVSFYNNEISEKSEIFDDQFSVERPDGSNFTLKIRSTKLEDSAMYFCASRTGEGGNTIYFGEGSWLTVV.

The chain combines TRBV6-1 with TRBJ1-1, with a tentative D call TRBD1 (5 bases). The germline V gene has CDR1 MNHNS and CDR2 SASEGT. The ends were cut back, 3 bases at V and 5 bases at J, with 16 bases in the middle. The CDR3 extends over 15 amino acids. This CDR3 reads CASSDMSGMLTEAFF. For the CDR3, the DNA is TGTGCCAGCAGTGACATGTCAGGGATGCTAACTGAAGCTTTCTTT.

DNA of the CDR3: TGCGCCAGCAGCCAAGAGAGGACTAGGACGGATGAGCAGTTCTTC. The encoded protein is CASSQERTRTDEQFF. This chain links TRBV4-3 with TRBJ2-1; 7 bases are a match to TRBD2. The CDR3 loop spans 15 amino acids. Unmatched junction bases numbered 7, after V lost 0 bases and J lost 8 bases. Germline loops: CDR1 LGHNA, CDR2 YSLEER.